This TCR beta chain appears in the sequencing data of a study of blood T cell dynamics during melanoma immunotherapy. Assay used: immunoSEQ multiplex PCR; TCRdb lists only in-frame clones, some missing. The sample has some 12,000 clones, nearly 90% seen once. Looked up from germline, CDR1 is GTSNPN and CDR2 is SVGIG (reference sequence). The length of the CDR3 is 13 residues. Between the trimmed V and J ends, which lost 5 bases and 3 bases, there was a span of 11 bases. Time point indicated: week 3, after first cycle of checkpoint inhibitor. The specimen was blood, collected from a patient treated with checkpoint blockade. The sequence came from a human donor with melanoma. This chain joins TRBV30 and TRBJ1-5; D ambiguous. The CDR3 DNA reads TGTGCCTGGGCCCGCGCCATCAATCAGCCCCAGCATTTT. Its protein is CAWARAINQPQHF.